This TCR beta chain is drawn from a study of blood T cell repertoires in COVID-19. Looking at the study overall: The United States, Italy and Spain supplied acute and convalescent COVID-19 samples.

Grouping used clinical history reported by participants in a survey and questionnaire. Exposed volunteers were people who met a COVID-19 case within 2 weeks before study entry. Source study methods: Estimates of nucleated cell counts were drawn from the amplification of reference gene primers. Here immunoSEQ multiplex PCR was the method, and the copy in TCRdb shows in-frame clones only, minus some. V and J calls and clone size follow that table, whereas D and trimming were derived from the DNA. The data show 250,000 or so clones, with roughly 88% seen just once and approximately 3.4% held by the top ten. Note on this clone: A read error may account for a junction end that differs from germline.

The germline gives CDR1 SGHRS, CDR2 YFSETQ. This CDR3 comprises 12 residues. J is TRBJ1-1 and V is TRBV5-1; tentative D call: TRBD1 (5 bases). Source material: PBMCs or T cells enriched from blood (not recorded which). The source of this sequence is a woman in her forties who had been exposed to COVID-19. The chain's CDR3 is CASTGGNTEAFF. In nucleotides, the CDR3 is TGTGCCAGCACCGGGGGGAACACTGAAGCTTTCTTT. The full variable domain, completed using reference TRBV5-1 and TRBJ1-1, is KAGVTQTPRYLIKTRGQQVTLSCSPISGHRSVSWYQQTPGQGLQFLFEYFSETQRNKGNFPGRFSGRQFSNSRSEMNVSTLELGDSALYLCASTGGNTEAFFGQGTRLTVV.